This TCR beta chain was sequenced in a study of shared clonotypes between healthy human individuals (dated by TCRdb to 2020 to 2022). Background for the entire study: A couple of women and three men aged 18 to 49 years were included in the cohort. The study deeply sequenced blood TCR repertoires of about five healthy adults to estimate repertoire size and the extent of clonotype sharing between individuals. To increase sequencing depth and limit assay-specific biases, different laboratories used diverse techniques to prepare libraries and sequence TCR repertoires. For each donor, CD4 naive and CD4 memory were each run on three plates, CD8 naive on two plates, and CD8 memory on one plate. Between about 0.85 and 9.5 billion PBMCs per donor were obtained by leukapheresis.

The cysteine opens and the phenylalanine closes a CDR3 of 15 amino acids. Solely the CDR3 DNA is kept, with 45 bases framed from the first base. Relative to germline, V is missing 8 bases and J is missing 1 base, with 9 bases of the junction outside any gene match. Reading the germline V gene (reference sequence) gives CDR1 LNHDA and CDR2 SQIVND. There are a few counts of this clone. The antigen this receptor binds is unknown. The sample holds no much larger clone one base away, and base qualities are not on file. Using the deep immunoSEQ assay, TCR CDR3 regions were amplified from genomic DNA by multiplex PCR. Extracted genomic DNA from each cell subset was distributed evenly across all wells of several immunoSEQ 96-well plates, and each plate was treated as a replicate. For sorted subsets, approximately 210 ng genomic DNA, equal to 30,000 to 35,000 T cell genomes, was loaded into each replicate PCR. The purified libraries were quantified using a Qubit 3.0 fluorometer, sized with a Bioanalyzer 2100, and then quantified again using the KAPA Library Quantification kit. Every immunoSEQ 96-well plate was sequenced on a separate single-read 150-cycle Illumina NextSeq 550 flow cell. In the original analysis: Because the immunoSEQ output held only junctional sequences and lacked quality scores, the filtering could not match the filtering applied to full-length reads. Sequences were annotated with PyIR, a Python wrapper for IgBLAST v1.9, using IMGT germline references to assign V/J genes and CDR3. Reads were filtered out if the reads had weak V/J assignments (E-value above 1e-6), no CDR3, stop codons, out-of-frame junctions, or ambiguous translated residues. V3J clonotypes were defined as sequences sharing an identical inferred V gene, J gene, and CDR3 amino acid sequence. To compute the percentage overlap between repertoires, the number of shared unique clonotypes was divided by the size of the smaller repertoire. Repertoire richness was assessed with RTK rarefaction, the Chao1 estimator, and Recon v2.1 estimates of unobserved clonotypes. Generation probabilities for all TCRbeta clonotypes obtained by the gDNA method from a few donors were computed using OLGA. This is the immuneACCESS table as TCRdb keeps it, with only in-frame sequences that have V and J called. A part of the clones is gone; compared with another copy, unresolved V genes explain less than half, and the rest is unexplained. D and trimming were read from the DNA, whereas the V and J calls and clone size are those reported in that table. This sample lists 100,000 to 120,000 clones; more than 65% were detected once. The top ten constitute around 26% of the sample.

Donors were healthy HIV-negative adults with no recently reported acute infections or vaccinations. Only Caucasian adults living in Nashville, Tennessee, USA were represented among the donors. The CD8 memory samples were a combination of magnetically selected CD45RO+ cells and CCR7-negative CD45RA+ effector memory (TemRA) cells. Blood was collected by leukapheresis, and PBMCs were isolated by Ficoll-Histopaque density gradient centrifugation and then cryopreserved in liquid nitrogen vapor phase. Analytical flow cytometry was used to check the purity and quantity of every magnetically sorted T cell population. Genomic DNA was isolated from each sorted fraction and quantified by UV absorbance on a Nanodrop 2000c. Study-wide conclusions, independent of this receptor: Naive subsets generally had larger estimated clonotype richness than memory subsets did. Pairwise subsampling indicated that sequencing depth was expected to affect the degree of clonotype sharing among donors. Across four donors, approximately 4.6% of naive CD4, over 3% of naive CD8, about 2.3% of memory CD4, and approximately 0.42% of memory CD8 clonotypes were shared. Clonotypes shared by all four sorted-subset donors showed higher generation probabilities than non-shared clonotypes. Even with the large sequencing depth, rarefaction of the sorted-subset datasets indicated that sequencing was incomplete. The genetic and exposure-history diversity represented was limited by the small number of donors. Sampling was limited to blood, and TCR repertoires in tissue likely differ from TCR repertoires in blood.

In this chain, TRBV19 is recombined with TRBJ1-1; 8 of the junction bases match TRBD1. The TCR originated in a woman under 40 in good health. Sequencing input: memory CD8+ T cells sorted from blood. The cell subset or site label, read with the paper, signifies: CD45RO+ cells pooled with CCR7-negative TemRA cells. The nucleotide sequence reads TGTGCCAGTTTGGACAGGGCTAGCGGGAACACTGAAGCTTTCTTT. It encodes CASLDRASGNTEAFF.